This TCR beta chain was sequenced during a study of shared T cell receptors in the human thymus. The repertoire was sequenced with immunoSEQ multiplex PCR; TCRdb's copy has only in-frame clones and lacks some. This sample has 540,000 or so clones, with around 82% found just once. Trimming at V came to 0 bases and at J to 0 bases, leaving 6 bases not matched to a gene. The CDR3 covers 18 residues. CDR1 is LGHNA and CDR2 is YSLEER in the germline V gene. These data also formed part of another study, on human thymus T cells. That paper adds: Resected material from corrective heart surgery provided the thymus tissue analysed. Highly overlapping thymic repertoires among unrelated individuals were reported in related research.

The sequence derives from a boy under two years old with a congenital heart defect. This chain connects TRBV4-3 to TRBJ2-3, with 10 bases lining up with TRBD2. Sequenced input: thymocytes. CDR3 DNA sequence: TGCGCCAGCAGCCAAGAGGCTAGCGGGAGCCGTAGCACAGATACGCAGTATTTT. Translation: CASSQEASGSRSTDTQYF.